This is a list of T cell receptor beta chains from one sample in a study of blood T cell repertoires in COVID-19. Data came from immunoSEQ multiplex PCR; TCRdb stores just in-frame clones and leaves some out. The sample lists about 150,000 clones; about nine tenths were seen once. Sequenced: peripheral blood. The origin of the receptors is a human donor in a cohort sampled during active COVID-19. Each CDR3 is given with its conserved first and last residue. D genes are given only for firm matches. Expanded clones get a size class; other rows say once, few or many, or leave the size out.

d_call j_call clone_size v_call cdr3_aa cdr3_nt
NA TRBJ2-7 NA TRBV9 CASSISDTINNYEQYF TGTGCCAGCAGCATATCCGACACGATAAATAACTACGAGCAGTACTTC
TRBD1 TRBJ1-1 NA TRBV7-9 CASSRGQRTTEAFF TGTGCCAGCAGCAGGGGACAGAGGACCACTGAAGCTTTCTTT
NA TRBJ1-1 NA TRBV30 CAWSDGGEWTEAFF TGTGCCTGGAGTGACGGGGGGGAATGGACTGAAGCTTTCTTT
TRBD2 TRBJ2-1 NA TRBV5-1 CASSPLTSGGYNEQFF TGCGCCAGCAGCCCACTCACTAGCGGGGGCTACAATGAGCAGTTCTTC
TRBD2 TRBJ2-7 NA TRBV5-1 CASSGIAGGRSSYEQYF TGCGCCAGCAGCGGAATAGCGGGGGGGCGGAGCTCCTACGAGCAGTACTTC
TRBD1 TRBJ1-2 NA TRBV7-8 CASSLAASRDRGFGYTF TGTGCCAGCAGTTTAGCAGCATCCCGGGACAGGGGTTTCGGCTACACCTTC
NA TRBJ1-4 NA TRBV30 CAWNNYNEKLFF TGTGCCTGGAACAATTATAATGAAAAACTGTTTTTT
TRBD1 TRBJ2-7 NA TRBV18 CASSYGQGNEQYF TGTGCCAGCTCATACGGACAGGGGAACGAGCAGTACTTC
NA TRBJ1-1 NA TRBV7-9 CASSLRILNTEAFF TGTGCCAGCAGCTTGAGGATCCTGAACACTGAAGCTTTCTTT
NA TRBJ2-7 NA TRBV5-4 CASSLKAGIAYEQYF TGTGCCAGCAGCTTGAAAGCAGGGATAGCTTACGAGCAGTACTTC
NA TRBJ1-4 NA TRBV5-1 CASSLRGSGEKLFF TGCGCCAGCAGCTTGCGGGGGTCGGGGGAAAAACTGTTTTTT
TRBD2 TRBJ2-5 NA TRBV10-1 CASSESKRGPHQETQYF TGCGCCAGCAGTGAGTCGAAGCGGGGGCCGCACCAAGAGACCCAGTACTTC
TRBD1 TRBJ1-2 NA TRBV7-2 CASSYTGTGNYGYTF TGTGCCAGCAGCTATACCGGGACAGGGAACTATGGCTACACCTTC
NA TRBJ1-6 NA TRBV7-9 CASSLDGGSPLHF TGTGCCAGCAGCTTAGACGGGGGTTCACCCCTCCACTTT
TRBD1 TRBJ1-4 NA TRBV7-9 CASSPQGATNEKLFF TGTGCCAGCAGCCCCCAGGGGGCGACTAATGAAAAACTGTTTTTT
NA TRBJ2-7 NA TRBV5-1 CASSQQDPRDEQYF TGCGCCAGCAGCCAACAGGATCCTCGGGACGAGCAGTACTTC
NA TRBJ1-1 NA TRBV19 CASSIRGLTEAFF TGTGCCAGTAGTATAAGGGGTTTAACTGAAGCTTTCTTT
TRBD1 TRBJ2-3 once TRBV6-2/TRBV6-3 CASSRDRVDTQYF TGTGCCAGCAGTCGGGACAGGGTAGATACGCAGTATTTT
NA TRBJ2-5 NA TRBV7-2 CASSFVASAETQYF TGTGCCAGCAGCTTTGTCGCTAGCGCAGAGACCCAGTACTTC
NA TRBJ1-2 few TRBV7-9 CASSQYEGANYGYTF TGTGCCAGCAGCCAATACGAAGGAGCTAACTATGGCTACACCTTC
NA TRBJ2-2 NA TRBV7-3 CASSPNRGPLDTGELFF TGTGCCAGCAGCCCAAACCGGGGTCCGTTAGATACCGGGGAGCTGTTTTTT
TRBD2 TRBJ2-5 once TRBV19 CATRNGWTSGRRQETQYF TGTGCCACCCGCAACGGTTGGACTAGCGGCAGACGCCAAGAGACCCAGTACTTC
TRBD1 TRBJ2-7 NA TRBV7-2 CASSLATYGTGSSYEQYF TGTGCCAGCAGCTTAGCTACATATGGGACAGGGAGCTCCTACGAGCAGTACTTC
TRBD1 TRBJ2-2 NA TRBV11-1 CASSLGWAGGPGELFF TGTGCCAGCAGCTTAGGGTGGGCAGGGGGTCCCGGGGAGCTGTTTTTT
TRBD2 TRBJ2-3 few TRBV6-2/TRBV6-3 CASTPGTSGGAGDTQYF TGTGCCAGCACCCCCGGGACTAGCGGGGGGGCCGGAGATACGCAGTATTTT
TRBD1 TRBJ1-1 NA TRBV5-8 CASRGDRARAFF TGTGCCAGCAGGGGCGACAGGGCGAGGGCTTTCTTT
NA TRBJ2-2 NA TRBV5-1 CASSLNPPANTGELFF TGCGCCAGCAGCTTGAATCCTCCAGCGAACACCGGGGAGCTGTTTTTT
NA TRBJ1-4 NA TRBV18 CASSFAPQGPGGILFF TGTGCCAGCTCCTTCGCCCCCCAGGGGCCAGGCGGTATACTGTTTTTT
TRBD1 TRBJ2-1 NA TRBV6-6 CASSSGTGKSEQFF TGTGCCAGCAGCTCAGGGACAGGGAAGAGTGAGCAGTTCTTC
NA TRBJ2-5 NA TRBV7-2 CASRPSIQETQYF TGTGCCAGCAGGCCTAGCATCCAAGAGACCCAGTACTTC
TRBD1 TRBJ2-3 NA TRBV7-2 CASSGAGGPDTQYF TGTGCCAGCAGCGGTGCAGGGGGCCCAGATACGCAGTATTTT
NA TRBJ2-7 NA TRBV11-1 CASSFSPGSYEQYF TGTGCCAGCAGCTTTTCCCCAGGGTCCTACGAGCAGTACTTC
NA TRBJ1-1 NA TRBV6-5 CASSYSPDTEAFF TGTGCCAGCAGTTACTCGCCGGACACTGAAGCTTTCTTT
NA TRBJ1-1 NA TRBV18 CASSPWGEDTEAFF TGTGCCAGCTCACCATGGGGGGAGGACACTGAAGCTTTCTTT
NA TRBJ2-7 NA TRBV11-1 CASSLVLDSYEQYF TGTGCCAGCAGCTTAGTTTTGGACAGCTACGAGCAGTACTTC
NA TRBJ2-4 NA TRBV6-5 CASRTDLTSGHIQYF TGTGCCAGCAGGACTGATCTGACTAGTGGGCACATTCAGTACTTC
NA TRBJ1-1 NA TRBV3-1/TRBV3-2 CASSPHPVNTEAFF TGTGCCAGCAGCCCTCACCCGGTGAACACTGAAGCTTTCTTT
TRBD2 TRBJ2-3 NA TRBV9 CASSVGLAGGDTQYF TGTGCCAGCAGCGTAGGACTAGCGGGGGGGGATACGCAGTATTTT
TRBD1 TRBJ1-5 NA TRBV4-2 CASSHILGGTGQNQPQHF TGTGCCAGCAGCCACATCCTAGGCGGGACAGGTCAAAATCAGCCCCAGCATTTT
NA TRBJ2-1 NA TRBV29-1 CSVAGRLYNEQFF TGCAGCGTGGCGGGGCGGCTATACAATGAGCAGTTCTTC
NA TRBJ2-7 NA TRBV12-1 CASSFAGSQYEQYF TGTGCCAGCAGCTTTGCAGGTAGCCAATACGAGCAGTACTTC
TRBD1 TRBJ1-5 NA TRBV5-6 CASSAKTGGNQPQHF TGTGCCAGCAGCGCCAAGACAGGGGGCAATCAGCCCCAGCATTTT
TRBD1 TRBJ2-3 NA TRBV6-5 CATEDRGLGDTQYF TGTGCCACGGAGGACAGGGGGCTTGGAGATACGCAGTATTTT
NA TRBJ2-6 NA TRBV7-8 CASSLSWSGILGANVLTF TGTGCCAGCAGCTTATCCTGGTCGGGGATTCTCGGGGCCAACGTCCTGACTTTC
TRBD1 TRBJ1-1 NA TRBV19 CASSHGTGNTEAFF TGTGCCAGTAGTCACGGGACAGGGAACACTGAAGCTTTCTTT
NA TRBJ2-3 NA TRBV29-1 CSVEEEGSGADTQYF TGCAGCGTTGAAGAAGAGGGGTCGGGGGCAGATACGCAGTATTTT
NA TRBJ2-3 NA TRBV2 CASSAQATGGTDTQYF TGTGCCAGCAGTGCCCAAGCGACAGGCGGCACAGATACGCAGTATTTT
NA TRBJ2-2 NA TRBV13 CASSLGSYTGELFF TGTGCCAGCAGCTTAGGTTCCTACACCGGGGAGCTGTTTTTT
NA TRBJ1-2 NA TRBV5-6 CASSTGTDYYGYTF TGTGCCAGCAGCACCGGGACTGATTACTATGGCTACACCTTC
NA TRBJ1-1 NA TRBV5-1 CASSRDMNTEAFF TGCGCCAGCAGCCGGGACATGAACACTGAAGCTTTCTTT
NA TRBJ2-3 NA TRBV6-2/TRBV6-3 CASSTLANLLDTQYF TGTGCCAGCAGCACGCTAGCGAACTTGTTAGATACGCAGTATTTT
NA TRBJ1-1 NA TRBV6-5 CASGREGMNTEAFF TGTGCCAGCGGGAGGGAAGGGATGAACACTGAAGCTTTCTTT
TRBD2 TRBJ2-5 NA TRBV5-1 CASSLWGGGRVGLADQETQYF TGCGCCAGCAGCTTGTGGGGCGGGGGGCGCGTTGGACTAGCTGATCAAGAGACCCAGTACTTC